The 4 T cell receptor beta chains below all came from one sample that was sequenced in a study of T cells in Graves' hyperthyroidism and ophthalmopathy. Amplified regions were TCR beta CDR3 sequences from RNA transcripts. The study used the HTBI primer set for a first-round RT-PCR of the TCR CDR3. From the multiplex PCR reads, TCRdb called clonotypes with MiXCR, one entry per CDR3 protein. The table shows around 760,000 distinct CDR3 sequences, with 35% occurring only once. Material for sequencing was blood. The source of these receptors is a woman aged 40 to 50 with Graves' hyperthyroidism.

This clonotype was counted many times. DNA for the CDR3: TGTGCCAGCAGCTCGGACGGTCAGCCCCAGCATTTT. Its protein is CASSSDGQPQHF. J is TRBJ1-5 and V is TRBV7-2; D call uncertain. This CDR3 is built from 12 residues. The germline V gene encodes CDR1 SGHTA and CDR2 FQGNSA. V lost 4 bases, J lost 6 bases, and 7 bases lay in between.

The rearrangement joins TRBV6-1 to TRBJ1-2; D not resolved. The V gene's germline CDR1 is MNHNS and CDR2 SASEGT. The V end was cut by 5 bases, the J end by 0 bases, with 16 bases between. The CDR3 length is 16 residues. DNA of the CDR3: TGTGCCAGCAGTCTTTACCCGGTGGTAGCTAACTATGGCTACACCTTC. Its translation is CASSLYPVVANYGYTF.

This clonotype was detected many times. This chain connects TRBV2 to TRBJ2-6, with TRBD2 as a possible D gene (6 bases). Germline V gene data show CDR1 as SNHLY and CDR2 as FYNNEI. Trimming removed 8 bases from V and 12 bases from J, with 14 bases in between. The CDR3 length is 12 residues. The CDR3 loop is CASRESASVLTF. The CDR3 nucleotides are TGTGCCAGCCGGGAGTCTGCGTCCGTCCTGACTTTC.

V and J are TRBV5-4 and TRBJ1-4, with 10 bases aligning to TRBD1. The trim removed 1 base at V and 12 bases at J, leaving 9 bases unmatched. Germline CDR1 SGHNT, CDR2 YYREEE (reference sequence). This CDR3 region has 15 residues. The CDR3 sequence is CASSLSGQGGEELFF. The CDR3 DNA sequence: TGTGCCAGCAGCTTGAGCGGACAGGGGGGCGAGGAACTGTTTTTT.